This T cell receptor beta chain was captured by sequencing in a study of shared clonotypes between healthy human individuals. The overall study: Used for every donor were three CD4 naive, three CD4 memory, two CD8 naive and one CD8 memory plate. Overall study results and limits: Across a handful of donors, naive CD4 shared roughly 5.2%, naive CD8 more than 3%, memory CD4 2% to 2.5%, memory CD8 roughly 0.37%.

V lost 5 bases to trimming and J lost 7 bases; unmatched junction nucleotides: 11. The CDR3 covers 16 residues. CDR1 and CDR2 (germline): SGHNT, YYREEE (reference sequence). Naive CD45RA+ and memory CD45RA-negative subsets were split from CD4+ cells. In the original analysis: Filtering differed for immunoSEQ, which gave only junction sequences without quality scores. Sequenced by immunoSEQ multiplex PCR; TCRdb stores in-frame clones only, minus some. That table is the source of V, J and clone size, and D and trimming were worked out from the DNA. There are some 1.5 million clones in the sample; around 98% occur only once, and less than 0.55% lies in the top ten. As regards this clone: What it recognizes is unknown.

The sequence came from a man aged 25-40 years in good health. V gene TRBV5-4 combines with J gene TRBJ2-5; 13 nucleotides align to TRBD2. Sequenced sample: naive CD4+ T cells sorted from blood. Subset here: CD45RA+ positively selected. CDR3 protein: CASRGGTSGDSGTQYF. CDR3 in DNA: TGTGCCAGCAGGGGTGGGACTAGCGGGGACTCAGGGACCCAGTACTTC.